These T cell receptor beta chains were read from a single sample in a study of blood T cell repertoires in COVID-19. This table comes from immunoSEQ multiplex PCR, and its TCRdb copy is limited to in-frame clones, with some not included. The sample lists some 21,000 clones; 75% to 90% were seen once. Sequences were obtained from peripheral blood. The receptors shown here come from a human donor with acute or convalescent COVID-19. The donor label of this sample is uncertain. CDR3s include the opening cysteine and the closing phenylalanine or tryptophan. The order of the fields is V gene, clone size, J gene, D gene, CDR3 DNA, CDR3 protein. A D gene is named only where the DNA matches it firmly. Clone size is stated in some rows and not others, as once, few, many or a class when expanded.

V: TRBV6-2/TRBV6-3
size: NA
J: TRBJ1-5
D: TRBD1
DNA: TGTGCCAGCAGTTCCCCATCGACAGGGGGCTTTCAGCCCCAGCATTTT
CDR3: CASSSPSTGGFQPQHF

V: TRBV6-1
size: NA
J: TRBJ1-5
D: NA
DNA: TGTGCCAGCAGTGAAGGAGGGTCGGCGAGACAGCCCCAGCATTTT
CDR3: CASSEGGSARQPQHF

V: TRBV11-2
size: NA
J: TRBJ2-1
D: TRBD1
DNA: TGTGCCAGCAGCCCTTCCACAGGGGACAGTGAGCAGTTCTTC
CDR3: CASSPSTGDSEQFF

V: TRBV7-9
size: NA
J: TRBJ2-1
D: NA
DNA: TGTGCCAGCAGCTTAGCGCATGCCACGGATGAGCAGTTCTTC
CDR3: CASSLAHATDEQFF

V: TRBV7-2
size: NA
J: TRBJ2-7
D: NA
DNA: TGTGCCAGCAGCGTCGCCCCGAGCTCCTACGAGCAGTACTTC
CDR3: CASSVAPSSYEQYF

V: TRBV5-1
size: NA
J: TRBJ2-3
D: TRBD1
DNA: TGCGCCAGCAGCTACCAAGACAGGGCCACAGATACGCAGTATTTT
CDR3: CASSYQDRATDTQYF

V: TRBV7-8
size: NA
J: TRBJ2-6
D: NA
DNA: TGTGCCAGCAGCTCGGTTACGACTGGGGCCAACGTCCTGACTTTC
CDR3: CASSSVTTGANVLTF

V: TRBV6-6
size: NA
J: TRBJ2-7
D: TRBD1
DNA: TGTGCCAGCAGTTACTCCGGGACAGCCCTCGAGCAGTACTTC
CDR3: CASSYSGTALEQYF

V: TRBV5-5
size: NA
J: TRBJ2-3
D: TRBD1
DNA: TGTGCCAGCAACTCAACGGACAGGAATAAAAGGTATTTT
CDR3: CASNSTDRNKRYF

V: TRBV4-1
size: NA
J: TRBJ2-3
D: TRBD1
DNA: TGCGCCAGCAGCCAACCGGACAGGGAGGCAGATACGCAGTATTTT
CDR3: CASSQPDREADTQYF

V: TRBV5-1
size: NA
J: TRBJ2-1
D: TRBD2
DNA: TGCGCCAGCAGCTTGGGGACTAGCGGGGGGGCCTCCTACAATGAGCAGTTCTTC
CDR3: CASSLGTSGGASYNEQFF

V: TRBV5-6
size: NA
J: TRBJ1-1
D: NA
DNA: TGTGCCAGCAGCTTGAGTGGGGCAGGATTTGAAACTTTCTTT
CDR3: CASSLSGAGFETFF

V: TRBV18
size: NA
J: TRBJ1-4
D: TRBD1
DNA: TGTGCCAGCTCACCACTACAGGGGCGAAATAATGAAAAACTGTTTTTT
CDR3: CASSPLQGRNNEKLFF

V: TRBV6-2/TRBV6-3
size: few
J: TRBJ2-7
D: NA
DNA: TGTGCCAGCAGTTACAGAGGGGGGGGCCCCGAGCAGTACTTC
CDR3: CASSYRGGGPEQYF

V: TRBV5-8
size: NA
J: TRBJ2-4
D: NA
DNA: TGTGCCAGCAGCTTGTTCTGGGGGCGAAACCCAAGCCTAGCCAAAAACATTCAGTACTTC
CDR3: CASSLFWGRNPSLAKNIQYF

V: TRBV9
size: NA
J: TRBJ2-1
D: TRBD2
DNA: TGTGCCAGCAGCGTACCTAGGACTAGCGGGGCCTCCTACAATGAGCAGTTCTTC
CDR3: CASSVPRTSGASYNEQFF

V: TRBV19
size: NA
J: TRBJ2-2
D: TRBD1
DNA: TGTGCCAGTAGTATCCAGGGGGGACAGGGCAACACCGGGGAGCTGTTTTTT
CDR3: CASSIQGGQGNTGELFF

V: TRBV4-3
size: NA
J: TRBJ1-4
D: TRBD1
DNA: TGCGCCAGCAGCCCCGACAGGGTTAATGAAAAACTGTTTTTT
CDR3: CASSPDRVNEKLFF

V: TRBV19
size: NA
J: TRBJ1-4
D: TRBD1
DNA: TGTGCCAGTAGTGTCGACAGGGGGCTGCAGCCTAATGAAAAACTGTTTTTT
CDR3: CASSVDRGLQPNEKLFF

V: TRBV7-6
size: once
J: TRBJ1-5
D: NA
DNA: TGTGCCAGCAGCCACACAAACAGGAGCACTTATAGCAATCAGCCCCAGCATTTT
CDR3: CASSHTNRSTYSNQPQHF

V: TRBV5-4
size: NA
J: TRBJ2-2
D: TRBD2
DNA: TGTGCCAGCAGCCCACTAGCGGGAGATTGGGCCGGGGAGCTGTTTTTT
CDR3: CASSPLAGDWAGELFF

V: TRBV15
size: NA
J: TRBJ2-7
D: NA
DNA: TGTGCCACCAGCAGAGAGTCCGGTCCCTACGAGCAGTACTTC
CDR3: CATSRESGPYEQYF

V: TRBV11-3
size: NA
J: TRBJ2-2
D: NA
DNA: TGTGCCAGCAGCTTGGGCCCAGGGGCCGGGGAGCTGTTTTTT
CDR3: CASSLGPGAGELFF

V: TRBV14
size: NA
J: TRBJ1-6
D: NA
DNA: TGTGCCAGCAGCCAAGTGATAGGGGGAAATTCACCCCTCCACTTT
CDR3: CASSQVIGGNSPLHF

V: TRBV5-1
size: NA
J: TRBJ2-1
D: TRBD2
DNA: TGCGCCAGCAGCTTGACTAGCGGGTCCTTAAGAGGGGAGCAGTTCTTC
CDR3: CASSLTSGSLRGEQFF

V: TRBV3-1/TRBV3-2
size: NA
J: TRBJ1-1
D: NA
DNA: TGTGCCAGCAGCCATAGGTTCAGGGCCCCTGGTGAAGCTTTCTTT
CDR3: CASSHRFRAPGEAFF

V: TRBV2
size: NA
J: TRBJ2-5
D: TRBD2
DNA: TGTGCCAGCAGTGAACTAGCGGTCCAAGAGACCCAGTACTTC
CDR3: CASSELAVQETQYF

V: TRBV6-5
size: NA
J: TRBJ2-5
D: TRBD2
DNA: TGTGCCAGCAGTAGGACCGGGACTAGCGCTGAGACCCAGTACTTC
CDR3: CASSRTGTSAETQYF

V: TRBV5-4
size: once
J: TRBJ2-5
D: TRBD1
DNA: TGTGCCAGCAGCCTGTGGGGACAGGGGACGGAGACCCAGTACTTC
CDR3: CASSLWGQGTETQYF

V: TRBV7-9
size: NA
J: TRBJ1-2
D: TRBD1
DNA: TGTGCCAGCAGCCATACAGGGGACTATGGCTACACCTTC
CDR3: CASSHTGDYGYTF

V: TRBV19
size: NA
J: TRBJ2-3
D: TRBD2
DNA: TGTGCCAGTAGTATCGCCGGGAGGGACACAGATACGCAGTATTTT
CDR3: CASSIAGRDTDTQYF

V: TRBV5-4
size: NA
J: TRBJ2-5
D: TRBD2
DNA: TGTGCCAGCAGCACAGGGACTAGCGGACGGGGGGAGACCCAGTACTTC
CDR3: CASSTGTSGRGETQYF

V: TRBV7-8
size: once
J: TRBJ1-2
D: TRBD1
DNA: TGTGCCAGCAGCTTAAACAGGGGCAACTATGGCTACACCTTC
CDR3: CASSLNRGNYGYTF

V: TRBV30
size: NA
J: TRBJ1-2
D: NA
DNA: TGTGCCTGGAGTTCTGAGAGGGCGGGTGGCTACACCTTC
CDR3: CAWSSERAGGYTF

V: TRBV25-1
size: once
J: TRBJ2-3
D: TRBD2
DNA: TGTGCCAGCAGTGCCTGGACTAGCGGAGGGCGGGGTACGCAGTATTTT
CDR3: CASSAWTSGGRGTQYF

V: TRBV10-3
size: NA
J: TRBJ1-1
D: NA
DNA: TGTGCCATCAGTGCGACCACGGGGACTGAAGCTTTCTTT
CDR3: CAISATTGTEAFF

V: TRBV3-1/TRBV3-2
size: NA
J: TRBJ1-2
D: NA
DNA: TGTGCCAGCGGGGGGGGGCCCTATGGCTACACCTTC
CDR3: CASGGGPYGYTF

V: TRBV4-1
size: NA
J: TRBJ1-3
D: NA
DNA: TGCGCCAGCAGCCAGCCTCCAGGCCACTCTGGAAACACCATATATTTT
CDR3: CASSQPPGHSGNTIYF

V: TRBV7-8
size: NA
J: TRBJ2-5
D: TRBD1
DNA: TGTGCCAGCCGCCGAGACAGGGGGAATTGGGAGACCCAGTACTTC
CDR3: CASRRDRGNWETQYF

V: TRBV5-5
size: NA
J: TRBJ2-5
D: NA
DNA: TGTGCCAGCAATAGGGACACTAGTCAAGAGACCCAGTACTTC
CDR3: CASNRDTSQETQYF

V: TRBV4-1
size: few
J: TRBJ2-1
D: NA
DNA: TGCGCCAGCAGCCAAGATTCGGGTTACAATGAGCAGTTCTTC
CDR3: CASSQDSGYNEQFF

V: TRBV6-2/TRBV6-3
size: NA
J: TRBJ1-5
D: NA
DNA: TGTGCCAGCAGCCGAGCCAGGGGTCAGCCCCAGCATTTT
CDR3: CASSRARGQPQHF

V: TRBV3-1/TRBV3-2
size: once
J: TRBJ2-5
D: NA
DNA: TGTGCCAGCAGCCAGTCAGAAGCGGGCCGAGAGACCCAGTACTTC
CDR3: CASSQSEAGRETQYF

V: TRBV10-3
size: NA
J: TRBJ1-1
D: NA
DNA: TGTGCCATCAGTCCGAGCAACACTGAAGCTTTCTTT
CDR3: CAISPSNTEAFF